Shown below are 15 T cell receptor beta chains from a single sample sequenced in a study of T cell changes during pregnancy in multiple sclerosis. Measured with immunoSEQ multiplex PCR; TCRdb has only the in-frame clones, and not every one. The sample gives some 48,000 clones, approximately 90% of which show up once; roughly 8% is in the top ten. This material consisted of CD8+ T cells from peripheral blood mononuclear cells, taken in the second trimester of pregnancy. The source is a female donor with multiple sclerosis, enrolled in a pregnancy study.

J is TRBJ1-2 and V is TRBV7-9; 8 positions match TRBD1. The CDR3 loop spans 15 amino acids. Germline CDR1 SEHNR, CDR2 FQNEAQ (reference sequence). Unmatched junction bases numbered 5, after V lost 4 bases and J lost 1 base. CDR3 in amino acids: CASSWGQEFNYGYTF. The DNA for the CDR3 is TGTGCCAGCAGCTGGGGACAGGAGTTTAACTATGGCTACACCTTC.

The chain combines TRBV6-4 with TRBJ2-6; tentative D call: TRBD2 (5 bases). Trimming shortened V by 3 bases and J by 0 bases, and 6 bases separated the two germline ends. Germline V gene data show CDR1 as MRHNA and CDR2 as SNTAGT. The CDR3 is made up of 15 amino acids. CDR3 coding DNA: TGTGCCAGCAGTGAGGGAGACTCTGGGGCCAACGTCCTGACTTTC. Its protein product is CASSEGDSGANVLTF.

This chain joins TRBV7-3 and TRBJ2-3; the D gene is possibly TRBD2 (5 bases). Germline V gene sequence: CDR1 SGHTA, CDR2 FQGTGA. CDR3 size: 14 residues. The ends were cut back, 0 bases at V and 7 bases at J, with 11 bases in the middle. The CDR3 spells CASSLTFGIHTQYF. The CDR3 DNA follows: TGTGCCAGCAGCTTAACGTTCGGGATCCATACGCAGTATTTT. The variable domain in full, with the rest retrieved from reference TRBV7-3 and TRBJ2-3, is GAGVSQTPSNKVTEKGKYVELRCDPISGHTALYWYRQSLGQGPEFLIYFQGTGAADDSGLPNDRFFAVRPEGSVSTLKIQRTERGDSAVYLCASSLTFGIHTQYFGPGTRLTVL.

The V and J genes are TRBV29-1 and TRBJ2-7; TRBD1 aligns across 7 bases. With V trimmed by 7 bases and J by 5 bases, 11 bases remained unmatched. The V gene's germline CDR1 is SQVTM and CDR2 ANQGSEA. CDR3 length equals 13 residues. CDR3 nucleotides: TGCAGCGCATCCCCGACAGGGACCAACGAGCAGTACTTC. Residues: CSASPTGTNEQYF.

The V gene is TRBV7-3, the J gene TRBJ2-5; 8 bases agree with TRBD1. The CDR3 consists of 14 residues. Trimming removed 5 bases from V and 5 bases from J; junction bases left unmatched: 7. CDR1 is SGHTA and CDR2 is FQGTGA in the germline V gene. CDR3 sequence reads: CASSAAGGAETQYF. DNA for the CDR3: TGTGCCAGCAGCGCGGCAGGGGGCGCGGAGACCCAGTACTTC. Supplemented by reference TRBV7-3 and TRBJ2-5, the full variable domain reads GAGVSQTPSNKVTEKGKYVELRCDPISGHTALYWYRQSLGQGPEFLIYFQGTGAADDSGLPNDRFFAVRPEGSVSTLKIQRTERGDSAVYLCASSAAGGAETQYFGPGTRLLVL.

V is TRBV7-6 and J is TRBJ1-6; D ambiguous. In germline, CDR1 is SGHVS, CDR2 FNYEAQ. The CDR3 extends over 13 amino acids. Trimming removed 1 base at V and 8 bases at J, with 6 bases between. The chain's CDR3 is CASSLDDYSPLHF. The DNA for the CDR3 is TGTGCCAGCAGCTTAGATGACTATTCACCCCTCCACTTT.

This chain uses TRBV4-1 with TRBJ2-3; D is ambiguous. Trimming removed 0 bases at V and 3 bases at J, with 10 bases between. CDR1 and CDR2 (germline): MGHRA, YSYEKL. The CDR3 length is 15 residues. The CDR3 DNA follows: TGCGCCAGCAGCCAAGAGACCGACGGGACAGATACGCAGTATTTT. Translation: CASSQETDGTDTQYF.

The chain carries TRBV15 and TRBJ2-5; 8 bases match TRBD2. CDR1 is LNHNV, CDR2 YYDKDF, per germline (reference sequence). The CDR3 sequence is 15 residues long. Trimming took 3 bases from V and 4 from J; bases not matched to a gene: 7. The DNA for the CDR3 is TGTGCCACCAGCAGCGGGACTAGTGATTTAGAGACCCAGTACTTC. It codes for CATSSGTSDLETQYF.

As DNA, the CDR3 is TGTGCCAGCAGCCTAATCACTAGGCATGAGCAGTTCTTC. It translates to CASSLITRHEQFF. The gene calls are TRBV14 and TRBJ2-1, with a tentative D call TRBD2 (5 bases). The CDR3 has 13 residues. Germline V gives CDR1 SGHDN, CDR2 FVKESK. The ends were cut back, 4 bases at V and 8 bases at J, with 12 bases in the middle.

The chain is built from TRBV29-1 and TRBJ1-2, with a tentative D call TRBD1 (6 bases). The CDR3 is made up of 15 amino acids. Trimming left V 0 bases short and J 8 bases short, with 19 bases between. Per germline, CDR1 SQVTM and CDR2 ANQGSEA. The CDR3 nucleotides read TGCAGCGTTGAAGATCAAGCCGCGGGGGCTATCGGCTACACCTTC. This sequence encodes CSVEDQAAGAIGYTF.

The chain couples TRBV5-6 to TRBJ2-7, with D possibly TRBD2 on 6 matching bases. The CDR3 has 15 residues. Deletions cut 1 base from V and 2 bases from J, with 13 bases between. CDR1 is SGHDT and CDR2 is YYEEEE in the germline V gene. CDR3 residues: CASSLSSSVPYEQYF. The DNA for the CDR3 is TGTGCCAGCAGCTTGAGTTCTAGCGTTCCCTACGAGCAGTACTTC.

The rearrangement joins TRBV9 to TRBJ2-1; D uncertain. The germline V gene encodes CDR1 SGDLS and CDR2 YYNGEE. Trimming stripped 0 bases from V and 2 bases from J, with 12 bases between. CDR3 size: 16 residues. This CDR3 is CASSVAVSVPYNEQFF. DNA of the CDR3: TGTGCCAGCAGCGTAGCAGTCAGCGTCCCCTACAATGAGCAGTTCTTC.

The rearrangement joins TRBV4-1 to TRBJ2-2, with 12 bases fitting TRBD2. This CDR3 comprises 16 residues. Per the germline V gene, CDR1 is MGHRA and CDR2 is YSYEKL. The junction had 5 bases not matched to a gene; V was cut back by 3 bases and J by 6 bases. CDR3 protein: CASSHAGLAGPGELFF. CDR3 DNA sequence: TGCGCCAGCAGCCACGCCGGACTAGCGGGGCCCGGGGAGCTGTTTTTT.

The V and J genes are TRBV13 and TRBJ2-3, with 7 bases matching TRBD2. This CDR3 has 13 residues. After removal of 8 bases from V and 4 bases from J, the junction contained 6 bases not matched to a gene. Germline V CDR1 and CDR2: PRHDT, FYEKMQ (reference sequence). CDR3 sequence reads: CASRGDGADTQYF. CDR3 nucleotides: TGTGCCAGCCGGGGGGATGGGGCAGATACGCAGTATTTT.

The V call is TRBV15, the J call TRBJ2-5, with a weak D call TRBD2 (5 bases). CDR3 length: 11 residues. V was shortened by 5 bases and J by 7 bases, with 8 bases between the two germline ends. The germline gives CDR1 LNHNV, CDR2 YYDKDF (reference sequence). CDR3 loop: CATSEGGTQYF. In DNA, the CDR3 is TGTGCCACCAGCGAGGGTGGGACCCAGTACTTC.